A selection of T cell receptor beta chains follows, all from one sample in a study of T cell clonotyping in hematopoietic cell transplantation. Data came from immunoSEQ multiplex PCR; TCRdb stores just in-frame clones and leaves some out. This sample carries 50,000 or so clones, roughly four fifths of them seen once, and the ten largest clones take roughly 4.8%. Source: peripheral blood mononuclear cells, taken before stem cell transplant. The receptor set was obtained from a man between 60 and 70 years old with myelodysplastic syndrome. Some clones in this sample may be carry-over from other donors' samples. Each CDR3 is given with its conserved first and last residue. D genes are given only for firm matches. Rows give clone size only sometimes, using once, few, many, or a class for an expanded clone.

TRBJ2-1 . . TRBV14 TGTGCCAGCAGCCAAGTCGTGGGCACGGGCCCAGCAAGCTCCTACAATGAGCAGTTCTTC CASSQVVGTGPASSYNEQFF
TRBJ2-1 TRBD1 . TRBV7-6 TGTGCCAGCAGCCCTCAAGGGGACAGGGCCAATGAGCAGTTCTTC CASSPQGDRANEQFF
TRBJ1-3 . . TRBV7-2 TGTGCCAGCAGCTTAATCCTCCCTAGCTCTGGAAACACCATATATTTT CASSLILPSSGNTIYF
TRBJ1-2 . . TRBV6-9 TGTGCCAGCAGGCCCACGGGGATCTATGGCTACACCTTC CASRPTGIYGYTF
TRBJ2-2 . . TRBV11-2 TGTGCCAGCAGCTTAAGGGAGATGGGTCTGATCACCGGGGAGCTGTTTTTT CASSLREMGLITGELFF
TRBJ2-7 TRBD1 . TRBV28 TGTGCCAGTACTTTCGGTGGGACAGGGGGATTCTACGAGCAGTACTTC CASTFGGTGGFYEQYF
TRBJ2-7 TRBD1 . TRBV10-2 TGCGCCAGCAGGGATGGACAGGGGATGATCTACGAGCAGTACTTC CASRDGQGMIYEQYF
TRBJ1-5 . . TRBV19 TGTGCCAGTAGTATCCCCGCCGGGGGGGCCAGCAATCAGCCCCAGCATTTT CASSIPAGGASNQPQHF
TRBJ1-2 TRBD1 . TRBV19 TGTGCCAGTAGTATAGGACAGGGTGGATCTGGCTACACCTTC CASSIGQGGSGYTF
TRBJ1-4 TRBD1 . TRBV9 TGTGCCAGCAGTGTTACAGGGGCGAATAATGAAAAACTGTTTTTT CASSVTGANNEKLFF
TRBJ1-5 . . TRBV6-5 TGTGCCAGCAGTTACTCAGGGGATGGTGGCCAGCCCCAGCATTTT CASSYSGDGGQPQHF
TRBJ1-1 . . TRBV7-9 TGTGCCAGCAGCCGATCCCCGACTGGACTAACGATGAACACTGAAGCTTTCTTT CASSRSPTGLTMNTEAFF
TRBJ2-2 . . TRBV7-8 TGTGCCAGCAGCAGACACCAGAACACCGGGGAGCTGTTTTTT CASSRHQNTGELFF
TRBJ2-3 . . TRBV30 TGTGCCTGGACCCTGATGTCCTCAGGTGCAGATACGCAGTATTTT CAWTLMSSGADTQYF
TRBJ1-2 TRBD1 . TRBV7-8 TGTGCCAGCAGCCCTGGAGGACAGGCCACTAACTATGGCTACACCTTC CASSPGGQATNYGYTF
TRBJ1-2 . . TRBV19 TGTGCCAGTCGTACCGGACCCTATGGCTACACCTTC CASRTGPYGYTF
TRBJ2-1 TRBD1 . TRBV27 TGTGCCAGCAGTTTATCGGGGACAGCAACGTCCAATGAGCAGTTCTTC CASSLSGTATSNEQFF
TRBJ1-1 . few TRBV20-1 TGCAGTGCCTTAGCGGATCCTGAAGCTTTCTTT CSALADPEAFF
TRBJ2-5 TRBD2 . TRBV4-3 TGCGCCAGCAGCCAGTCCGTAGCGGGGACGGGAGAGACCCAGTACTTC CASSQSVAGTGETQYF
TRBJ1-2 . . TRBV2 TGTGCCAGCAGCGCTCTTGGGGACGGACGGAGTGGCTACACCTTC CASSALGDGRSGYTF
TRBJ2-7 . . TRBV7-2 TGTGCCAGCAGCTCCGGGACAACGAATTTTTACGAGCAGTACTTC CASSSGTTNFYEQYF
TRBJ2-2 . . TRBV18 TGTGCCAGCTCACAAAGCCCGCCCGGCACCGGGGAGCTGTTTTTT CASSQSPPGTGELFF
TRBJ1-1 TRBD1 . TRBV5-6 TGTGCCAGCAGCCCACAACAAGCCGGGACAGTCGGAGAAGCTTTCTTT CASSPQQAGTVGEAFF
TRBJ1-6 . . TRBV28 TGTGCCAGCAGGACCGGGACGGAAAATTCACCCCTCCACTTT CASRTGTENSPLHF
TRBJ2-3 . . TRBV7-2 TGTGCCAGCAGCGCCCGACTAGGTCCGGCCACAGATACGCAGTATTTT CASSARLGPATDTQYF
TRBJ1-1 . few TRBV29-1 TGCAGCGTTGAGAACCGCGGTGGTGCTTTCTTT CSVENRGGAFF
TRBJ1-5 . . TRBV5-1 TGCGCCAGCAGCTTGGGAGGTAGCAATCAGCCCCAGCATTTT CASSLGGSNQPQHF
TRBJ1-5 . . TRBV11-2 TGTGCCAGCAGCCCGGGAGGGGGAAACCAGCCCCAGCATTTT CASSPGGGNQPQHF
TRBJ2-2 . . TRBV5-1 TGCGCCAGCAGCTTGGCCCAGGCGAACACCGGGGAGCTGTTTTTT CASSLAQANTGELFF
TRBJ2-7 . . TRBV14 TGTGCCAGCAGCCAAGTTCTAGGTTCCTACGAGCAGTACTTC CASSQVLGSYEQYF
TRBJ2-7 . . TRBV28 TGTGCCAGCAGGGGTCGCGGCAGATCCTACGAGCAGTACTTC CASRGRGRSYEQYF
TRBJ2-7 TRBD1 . TRBV4-1 TGCGCCAGCAGCCAAGTTGTAAGGGACAGGGGAAACTACGAGCAGTACTTC CASSQVVRDRGNYEQYF
TRBJ1-2 TRBD1 . TRBV2 TGTGCCAGCAGAAATGACAGGGCCCCCCATAACACCTTC CASRNDRAPHNTF
TRBJ2-2 TRBD1 . TRBV7-8 TGTGCCAGCAGCTCCCGGGACAGAGTGGCCGGGGAGCTGTTTTTT CASSSRDRVAGELFF
TRBJ2-1 . . TRBV29-1 TGCAGCGTTGAAAGTGGCTCCTACAATGAGCAGTTCTTC CSVESGSYNEQFF
TRBJ1-5 . . TRBV6-1 TGTGCCAGCAGTGGAGATCAGCCCCAGCATTTT CASSGDQPQHF
TRBJ2-7 TRBD2 . TRBV14 TGTGCCAGCAGCCAAAAACGGGCTAGCGGGGGGACGAGCTCCTACGAGCAGTACTTC CASSQKRASGGTSSYEQYF
TRBJ2-5 TRBD2 . TRBV14 TGTGCCAGCAGCCATTTGCGGGGGGGCAAAGAGACCCAGTACTTC CASSHLRGGKETQYF
TRBJ2-7 . . TRBV4-3 TGCGCCAGCAGCCAAGCTCCACGGGGCCCCTACGAGCAGTACTTC CASSQAPRGPYEQYF
TRBJ1-2 TRBD1 . TRBV6-5 TGTGCCAGCAGTTACTCGAACAGGGGCTATAACTATGGCTACACCTTC CASSYSNRGYNYGYTF
TRBJ1-6 TRBD1 . TRBV28 TGTGCCAGCAGCAACCGGGACAGGGTTAATTCACCCCTCCACTTT CASSNRDRVNSPLHF
TRBJ2-5 . few TRBV2 TGTGCCAGCAGCGATAACCGGGACACAGAGACCCAGTACTTC CASSDNRDTETQYF
TRBJ2-3 . . TRBV7-8 TGTGCCAGCAGCTTAGATGGGCAGGGAAATCTAGATACGCAGTATTTT CASSLDGQGNLDTQYF